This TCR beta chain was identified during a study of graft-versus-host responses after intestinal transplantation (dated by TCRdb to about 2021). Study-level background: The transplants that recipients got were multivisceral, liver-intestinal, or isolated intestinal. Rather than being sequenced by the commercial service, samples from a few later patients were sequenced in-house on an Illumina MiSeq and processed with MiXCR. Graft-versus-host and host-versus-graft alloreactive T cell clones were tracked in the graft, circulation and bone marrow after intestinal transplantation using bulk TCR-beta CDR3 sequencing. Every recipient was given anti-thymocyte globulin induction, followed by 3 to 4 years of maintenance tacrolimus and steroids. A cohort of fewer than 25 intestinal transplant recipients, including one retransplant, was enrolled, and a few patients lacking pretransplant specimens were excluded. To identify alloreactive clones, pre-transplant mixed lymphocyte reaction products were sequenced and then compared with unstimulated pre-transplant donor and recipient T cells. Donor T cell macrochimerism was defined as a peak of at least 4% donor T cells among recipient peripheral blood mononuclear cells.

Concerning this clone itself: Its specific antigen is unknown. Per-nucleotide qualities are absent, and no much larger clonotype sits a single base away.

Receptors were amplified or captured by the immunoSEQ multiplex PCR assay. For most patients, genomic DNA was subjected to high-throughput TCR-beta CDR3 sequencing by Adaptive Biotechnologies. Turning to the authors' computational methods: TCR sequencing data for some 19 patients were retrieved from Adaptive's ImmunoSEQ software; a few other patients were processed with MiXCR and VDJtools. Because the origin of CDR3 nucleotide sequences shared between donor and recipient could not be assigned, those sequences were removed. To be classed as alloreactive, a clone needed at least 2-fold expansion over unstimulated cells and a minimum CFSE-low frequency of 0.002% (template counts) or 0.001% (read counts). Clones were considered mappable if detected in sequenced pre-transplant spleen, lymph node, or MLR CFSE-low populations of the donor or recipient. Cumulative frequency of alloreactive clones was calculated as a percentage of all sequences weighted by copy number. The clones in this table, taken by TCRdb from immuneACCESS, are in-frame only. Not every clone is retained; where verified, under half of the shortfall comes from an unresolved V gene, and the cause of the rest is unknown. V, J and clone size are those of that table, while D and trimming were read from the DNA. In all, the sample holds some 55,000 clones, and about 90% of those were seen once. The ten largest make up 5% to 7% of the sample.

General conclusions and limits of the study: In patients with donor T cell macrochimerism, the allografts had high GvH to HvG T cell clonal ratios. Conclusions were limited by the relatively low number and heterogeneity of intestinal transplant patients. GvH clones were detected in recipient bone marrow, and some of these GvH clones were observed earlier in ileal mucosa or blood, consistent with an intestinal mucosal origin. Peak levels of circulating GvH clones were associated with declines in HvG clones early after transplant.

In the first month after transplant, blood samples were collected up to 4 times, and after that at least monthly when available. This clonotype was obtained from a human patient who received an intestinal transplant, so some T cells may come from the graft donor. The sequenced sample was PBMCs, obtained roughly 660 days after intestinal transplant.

The CDR3 has the sequence CASSPSGLAGAQETQYF. The bases read TGTGCCAGCAGCCCATCGGGACTAGCGGGGGCACAAGAGACCCAGTACTTC. This sequence uses TRBV7-3 and TRBJ2-5, and 14 junction bases match TRBD2. V ends up 5 bases short and J 2 bases short, with an unmatched junction base count of 7. The CDR3 has 17 amino acids, counting the end cysteine and phenylalanine. The entry retains the CDR3 DNA only, 51 bases that are in frame from base 1. Reading the germline V gene gives CDR1 SGHTA and CDR2 FQGTGA.